These 9 T cell receptor beta chains share one sample of origin, sequenced in a study of cytomegalovirus exposure and HLA in healthy donors. The repertoire was sequenced with immunoSEQ multiplex PCR; TCRdb's copy has only in-frame clones and lacks some. This sample has 200,000 to 250,000 clones; approximately 83% occur once, and the top ten carry more than 12%. Material for sequencing was PBMCs. These receptors were collected from a young woman in good health and CMV-seropositive.

The chain carries TRBV30 and TRBJ2-7, with a tentative D call TRBD2 (6 bases). The CDR3 is 16 residues long. Germline V gives CDR1 GTSNPN, CDR2 SVGIG (reference sequence). V was clipped by 0 bases and J by 2 bases, with 17 bases between them. The CDR3 is CAWSVPGTPITYEQYF. The CDR3 DNA reads as TGTGCCTGGAGTGTACCAGGGACTCCGATCACCTACGAGCAGTACTTC. Combining the CDR3 with reference TRBV30 and TRBJ2-7 gives the whole variable domain SQTIHQWPATLVQPVGSPLSLECTVEGTSNPNLYWYRQAAGRGLQLLFYSVGIGQISSEVPQNLSASRPQDRQFILSSKKLLLSDSGFYLCAWSVPGTPITYEQYFGPGTRLTVT.

The chain couples TRBV2 to TRBJ2-7; maybe TRBD1 (5 bases). The CDR3 is 16 residues long. Germline V CDR1 and CDR2: SNHLY, FYNNEI. Deletions cut 8 bases from V and 6 bases from J, with 26 bases between. The CDR3 bases are TGTGCCAGCGCCAGAGTTGTAGGGGCTTTCCCACGCGAGCAGTACTTC. Amino acid sequence: CASARVVGAFPREQYF. The full variable domain, in which reference TRBV2 and TRBJ2-7 provide the parts outside the CDR3, is EPEVTQTPSHQVTQMGQEVILRCVPISNHLYFYWYRQILGQKVEFLVSFYNNEISEKSEIFDDQFSVERPDGSNFTLKIRSTKLEDSAMYFCASARVVGAFPREQYFGPGTRLTVT.

The CDR3 DNA reads TGTGCCAGCAGCTTGGTATCCACGGCTACCTACGAGCAGTACTTC. Translating gives CASSLVSTATYEQYF. The chain employs TRBV5-6 and TRBJ2-7; no firm D call. CDR1 SGHDT and CDR2 YYEEEE come from the germline V gene. This CDR3 contains 15 residues. V lost 0 bases, J lost 2 bases, and 12 bases lay in between.

This clone was found once. The chain recombines TRBV29-1 with TRBJ1-2; 10 bases line up with TRBD1. This CDR3 has 17 amino acids. Germline V CDR1 and CDR2: SQVTM, ANQGSEA. V lost 3 bases and J lost 7; bases outside the gene matches: 17. DNA for the CDR3: TGCAGCGTTGAGAATCGGGCATACAGACAGGGGGCGAGTGGCTACACCTTC. As protein: CSVENRAYRQGASGYTF.

CDR3 residues: CASSDGTSGSDEQYF. The CDR3 nucleotides read TGCGCCAGCAGCGATGGGACTAGCGGGAGCGACGAGCAGTACTTC. The rearrangement links TRBV10-1 to TRBJ2-7, with TRBD2 matching over 14 bases. The CDR3 spans 15 residues. J gave up 5 bases and V 6 bases, and 6 bases lay outside the gene matches. Looked up from germline, CDR1 is WNHNN and CDR2 is SYGVQD (reference sequence).

The V call is TRBV6-5, the J call TRBJ2-7, with D possibly being TRBD1 (6 bases). The CDR3 runs to 13 residues. Germline CDR1 and CDR2: MNHEY and SVGAGI. Trimming stripped 6 bases from V and 6 bases from J, with 15 bases between. CDR3 loop: CASSRTVPGEQYF. The CDR3 coding sequence is TGTGCCAGCAGCCGGACAGTACCTGGCGAGCAGTACTTC.

The V and J genes are TRBV28 and TRBJ2-7; TRBD1 matches 10 bases. The germline CDR1 and CDR2 sequences are MDHEN and SYDVKM. Trimming cost V 6 bases and J 7 bases; bases outside gene matches: 12. The CDR3 extends over 15 amino acids. The CDR3 sequence: CASSLDRGRVWEQYF. The CDR3 nucleotides read TGTGCCAGCAGCCTGGACAGGGGGAGGGTTTGGGAGCAGTACTTC.

This chain uses TRBV9 with TRBJ2-3, with no clear D. Trimming cost V 4 bases and J 3 bases, with 12 bases left between them. The CDR3 contains 14 residues. Germline CDR1 is SGDLS and CDR2 is YYNGEE. This CDR3 reads CASSTPPPTDTQYF. CDR3 nucleotide sequence: TGTGCCAGCAGCACACCTCCTCCGACAGATACGCAGTATTTT.

This clone was found a few times. J is TRBJ2-7 and V is TRBV5-4; tentatively, D is TRBD1 or TRBD2 (5 bases each). Deletions cut 4 bases from V and 5 bases from J, with 16 bases between. Germline V CDR1 and CDR2: SGHNT, YYREEE (reference sequence). The CDR3 loop spans 14 amino acids. CDR3 DNA: TGTGCCAGCAGCCGAGGGGCAGGGTTCGACGAGCAGTACTTC. It codes for CASSRGAGFDEQYF. Based on the CDR3 plus reference TRBV5-4 and TRBJ2-7, the full variable domain is ETGVTQSPTHLIKTRGQQVTLRCSSQSGHNTVSWYQQALGQGPQFIFQYYREEENGRGNFPPRFSGLQFPNYSSELNVNALELDDSALYLCASSRGAGFDEQYFGPGTRLTVT.